The 11 T cell receptor beta chains presented below share a single source sample, sequenced in a study of cytomegalovirus exposure and HLA in healthy donors. The study ran its PCR with 60 Vbeta and 13 Jbeta primers. TCRdb's copy holds only in-frame clones and misses some; the assay was immunoSEQ multiplex PCR. The sample has nearly 300,000 clones; 86% are singletons. The specimen was PBMCs. These receptors came from a man aged 35-49 years in good health and CMV-seropositive.

Comments on this clone: Other DNA sequences in this specimen translate into the identical CDR3. V gene TRBV28 combines with J gene TRBJ1-1; D perhaps matches TRBD1 (6 bases). Per the germline V gene, CDR1 is MDHEN and CDR2 is SYDVKM. Trimming took 3 bases from V and 1 from J, leaving 9 bases between them. The CDR3 spans 14 residues. CDR3 sequence reads: CASSLQGPNTEAFF. The CDR3, as DNA: TGTGCCAGCAGTTTGCAGGGGCCGAACACTGAAGCTTTCTTT.

J is TRBJ2-1 and V is TRBV4-3; the match to TRBD2 covers 14 bases. Germline loops: CDR1 LGHNA, CDR2 YSLEER. This CDR3 region has 18 residues. V trimming: 1 base; J trimming: 9 bases; junction bases outside the gene matches: 11. CDR3 nucleotides: TGCGCCAGCAGCCAAGTTTCGCCGGGACTAGCGGGAGTTGTTGAGCAGTTCTTC. This gives the protein CASSQVSPGLAGVVEQFF.

This sequence joins TRBV29-1 and TRBJ2-2; 7 bases map to TRBD2. Germline-derived CDR1 and CDR2 are SQVTM and ANQGSEA. The length of the CDR3 is 11 residues. V lost 7 bases and J lost 11; bases outside the gene matches: 7. For the CDR3, the DNA is TGCAGCGCATGGGGGGGGAACGAGCTGTTTTTT. Its translation: CSAWGGNELFF.

Worth noting for this clone: One end of the junction varies from germline; a read error may be responsible. The chain is built from TRBV7-7 and TRBJ1-1; 7 bases line up with TRBD1. This CDR3 contains 19 residues. The germline V gene has CDR1 SSHAT and CDR2 FNYEAQ (reference sequence). CDR3 region: CASSTGTTQGRRMNTEAFF. CDR3 DNA: TGTGCTAGCAGCACCGGGACGACACAGGGGCGAAGAATGAACACTGAAGCTTTCTTT. The entire variable domain, with the rest obtained from reference TRBV7-7 and TRBJ1-1, is as follows: GAGVSQSPRYKVTKRGQDVTLRCDPISSHATLYWYQQALGQGPEFLTYFNYEAQPDKSGLPSDRFSAERPEGSISTLTIQRTEQRDSAMYRCASSTGTTQGRRMNTEAFFGQGTRLTVV.

V usage is TRBV5-3 and J usage is TRBJ2-3; 10 bases agree with TRBD2. TRBV5-3 qualifies as an ORF whose function is uncertain. CDR3 length: 15 residues. V lost 2 bases, J lost 3 bases, and 3 bases stayed unmatched. CDR3 region: CARSFTSGKTDTQYF. The CDR3 bases are TGTGCCAGAAGCTTCACTAGCGGGAAGACAGATACGCAGTATTTT.

The J gene is TRBJ2-7, the V gene TRBV4-3, with 14 nucleotides matching TRBD2. The CDR3 runs to 16 residues. V was clipped by 3 bases and J by 2 bases; unmatched bases: 3. CDR1 and CDR2 from the germline V gene are LGHNA and YSLEER. The CDR3: CASSQGLAGATYEQYF. In DNA, the CDR3 is TGCGCCAGCAGCCAGGGACTAGCGGGAGCGACCTACGAGCAGTACTTC.

The chain employs TRBV5-1 and TRBJ2-7; the match to TRBD1 covers 7 bases. The CDR3 length is 15 residues. V lost 1 base to trimming and J lost 0 bases; unmatched junction nucleotides: 4. Germline CDR1 is SGHRS and CDR2 is YFSETQ. CDR3 DNA: TGCGCCAGCAGCTTGACAGGGGCGAGCTCCTACGAGCAGTACTTC. Its translation: CASSLTGASSYEQYF.

The chain uses TRBV19 and TRBJ2-7; D not certain. This CDR3 spans 16 amino acids. Germline-derived CDR1 and CDR2 are LNHDA and SQIVND (reference sequence). V was shortened by 1 base and J by 7 bases, with 20 bases between the two germline ends. The CDR3 region has the DNA TGTGCCAGTAGTATAGCTATGGGCTTATCTCCTTGGGAGCAGTACTTC. Translated: CASSIAMGLSPWEQYF.

This rearrangement joins TRBV7-2 to TRBJ2-7, with 8 nucleotides matching TRBD2. Germline loops: CDR1 SGHTA, CDR2 FQGNSA. This CDR3 comprises 15 residues. V gave up 5 bases and J gave up 3 bases; unmatched junction bases: 9. CDR3 DNA sequence: TGTGCCAGCAGCCCCTTAGCGGGATGGCGCTACGAGCAGTACTTC. Translating gives CASSPLAGWRYEQYF.

The genes are TRBV7-2 and TRBJ2-7; D unresolved. CDR1 is SGHTA, CDR2 FQGNSA, per germline. CDR3 size: 13 residues. The germline V and J ends were trimmed by 2 bases and 0 bases, with 5 bases remaining between them. CDR3 nucleotide sequence: TGTGCCAGCAGCTTACAGGACTCCTACGAGCAGTACTTC. Translated: CASSLQDSYEQYF.

The gene calls are TRBV11-2 and TRBJ1-5; D is unclear. The germline gives CDR1 SGHAT, CDR2 FQNNGV. This CDR3 has 12 residues. Trimming pared 5 bases from V and 6 bases from J, leaving 8 bases between. CDR3 DNA sequence: TGTGCCAGCAGCCTAGGGAGTCAGCCCCAGCATTTT. It codes for CASSLGSQPQHF.